This is a list of T cell receptor beta chains from one sample in a study of Graves' ophthalmopathy and Graves' hyperthyroidism. Using its own MiXCR run on the multiplex PCR reads, TCRdb lists one record per CDR3 protein. The data contain some 750,000 distinct CDR3 sequences, 40% of them singletons. Specimen: peripheral blood. Source of these receptors: an adult man with Graves' ophthalmopathy. Both conserved end residues are part of each CDR3. The D gene is left open where the match is weak. Rows may omit the clone size; those that give it use once, few, many or a size class.

cdr3_aa: CASSPWSGGLETQYF
cdr3_nt: TGTGCCAGCAGCCCCTGGTCGGGCGGCTTAGAGACCCAGTACTTC
d_call: .
clone_size: few
j_call: TRBJ2-5
v_call: TRBV7-2

cdr3_aa: CASSRTVLWANVLTF
cdr3_nt: TGTGCCAGCAGTAGGACGGTACTCTGGGCCAACGTCCTGACTTTC
d_call: .
clone_size: few
j_call: TRBJ2-6
v_call: TRBV25-1

cdr3_aa: CASSTGTGPAEAFF
cdr3_nt: TGTGCCAGTAGCACAGGGACAGGGCCCGCTGAAGCTTTCTTT
d_call: TRBD1
clone_size: once
j_call: TRBJ1-1
v_call: TRBV19

cdr3_aa: CSARTGDSPLHF
cdr3_nt: TGCAGTGCAAGGACAGGGGATTCACCCCTCCACTTT
d_call: TRBD1
clone_size: .
j_call: TRBJ1-6
v_call: TRBV20-1

cdr3_aa: CSARQGGSPLHF
cdr3_nt: TGCAGTGCTAGGCAGGGAGGTTCACCCCTCCACTTT
d_call: .
clone_size: .
j_call: TRBJ1-6
v_call: TRBV20-1

cdr3_aa: CATSRGGLAGRETQYF
cdr3_nt: TGTGCCACCAGCAGAGGGGGACTAGCGGGAAGGGAGACCCAGTACTTC
d_call: TRBD2
clone_size: many
j_call: TRBJ2-5
v_call: TRBV15

cdr3_aa: CASSFISNQPQHF
cdr3_nt: TGTGCCAGCAGTTTCATCAGCAATCAGCCCCAGCATTTT
d_call: .
clone_size: few
j_call: TRBJ1-5
v_call: TRBV24-1

cdr3_aa: CSVVTETTEAFF
cdr3_nt: TGCAGCGTTGTCACAGAAACCACTGAAGCTTTCTTT
d_call: .
clone_size: .
j_call: TRBJ1-1
v_call: TRBV29-1

cdr3_aa: CATSRDRVAGETQYF
cdr3_nt: TGTGCCACCAGCAGAGATCGGGTTGCCGGGGAGACCCAGTACTTC
d_call: .
clone_size: .
j_call: TRBJ2-5
v_call: TRBV15

cdr3_aa: CASSLDGTGQETQHF
cdr3_nt: TGTGCCAGTAGCTTAGATGGGACAGGACAAGAGACCCAGCATTTT
d_call: TRBD1
clone_size: .
j_call: TRBJ1-5
v_call: TRBV7-9

cdr3_aa: CSARGARLEQYF
cdr3_nt: TGCAGTGCTAGAGGGGCCAGGCTCGAGCAGTACTTC
d_call: .
clone_size: few
j_call: TRBJ2-7
v_call: TRBV20-1

cdr3_aa: CAISEVSGSYEQYF
cdr3_nt: TGTGCCATCAGTGAAGTCAGCGGGAGTTACGAGCAGTACTTC
d_call: TRBD2
clone_size: .
j_call: TRBJ2-7
v_call: TRBV10-3

cdr3_aa: CSASGQGTGELFF
cdr3_nt: TGCAGTGCATCGGGACAGGGTACCGGGGAGCTGTTTTTT
d_call: TRBD1
clone_size: .
j_call: TRBJ2-2
v_call: TRBV20-1

cdr3_aa: CATSRDQIRTEAFF
cdr3_nt: TGTGCCACCAGCAGAGATCAAATTAGAACTGAAGCTTTCTTT
d_call: .
clone_size: many
j_call: TRBJ1-1
v_call: TRBV15

cdr3_aa: CSAYGQGQSGYTF
cdr3_nt: TGCAGTGCCTACGGACAGGGGCAATCTGGCTACACCTTC
d_call: TRBD1
clone_size: .
j_call: TRBJ1-2
v_call: TRBV20-1

cdr3_aa: CAIRSGRALEEKLFF
cdr3_nt: TGTGCCATCAGAAGCGGGAGGGCCCTCGAGGAAAAACTGTTTTTT
d_call: .
clone_size: .
j_call: TRBJ1-4
v_call: TRBV10-3

cdr3_aa: CASSEWGDTQYF
cdr3_nt: TGTGCCAGCAGTGAGTGGGGAGATACGCAGTATTTT
d_call: .
clone_size: once
j_call: TRBJ2-3
v_call: TRBV2

cdr3_aa: CASSWEQGAGAFF
cdr3_nt: TGTGCCAGCAGCTGGGAACAGGGTGCCGGGGCTTTCTTT
d_call: .
clone_size: .
j_call: TRBJ1-1
v_call: TRBV5-4

cdr3_aa: CASISQMNTEAFF
cdr3_nt: TGCGCCAGCATCTCCCAGATGAACACTGAAGCTTTCTTT
d_call: .
clone_size: many
j_call: TRBJ1-1
v_call: TRBV10-2

cdr3_aa: CASRGDEAQETQYF
cdr3_nt: TGTGCCAGCAGAGGGGACGAAGCCCAAGAGACCCAGTACTTC
d_call: .
clone_size: many
j_call: TRBJ2-5
v_call: TRBV2

cdr3_aa: CASSSEDTYEQYF
cdr3_nt: TGCGCCAGCAGCTCGGAGGATACCTACGAGCAGTACTTC
d_call: .
clone_size: .
j_call: TRBJ2-7
v_call: TRBV7-6

cdr3_aa: CASGGQGYLRELFF
cdr3_nt: TGTGCCAGCGGGGGACAGGGCTACTTGAGGGAGCTGTTTTTT
d_call: TRBD1
clone_size: .
j_call: TRBJ2-2
v_call: TRBV7-2

cdr3_aa: CASSLNRPIQETQYF
cdr3_nt: TGTGCCAGCAGTTTAAACCGACCAATACAAGAGACCCAGTACTTC
d_call: .
clone_size: .
j_call: TRBJ2-5
v_call: TRBV5-5

cdr3_aa: CASSLRDRPSSGYTF
cdr3_nt: TGTGCCAGCAGCTTACGGGACAGGCCCTCCAGTGGCTACACCTTC
d_call: TRBD1
clone_size: few
j_call: TRBJ1-2
v_call: TRBV7-2

cdr3_aa: CASSLAGGAGTSPETQYF
cdr3_nt: TGTGCCAGCAGCTTAGCGGGCGGGGCCGGGACTAGCCCCGAGACCCAGTACTTC
d_call: TRBD2
clone_size: .
j_call: TRBJ2-5
v_call: TRBV7-2

cdr3_aa: CATTATGSTEAFF
cdr3_nt: TGTGCCACCACAGCCACAGGTTCCACTGAAGCTTTCTTT
d_call: .
clone_size: many
j_call: TRBJ1-1
v_call: TRBV24-1

cdr3_aa: CASLGSGTEKNTIYF
cdr3_nt: TGTGCCAGCCTTGGATCCGGGACAGAAAAAAACACCATATATTTT
d_call: TRBD1
clone_size: many
j_call: TRBJ1-3
v_call: TRBV11-2

cdr3_aa: CASSIYPVGVYEQYF
cdr3_nt: TGTGCCAGTAGTATATACCCCGTAGGGGTCTACGAGCAGTACTTC
d_call: .
clone_size: .
j_call: TRBJ2-7
v_call: TRBV19

cdr3_aa: CASRTSPTIEKLFF
cdr3_nt: TGTGCCAGCAGGACATCTCCTACTATAGAAAAACTGTTTTTT
d_call: .
clone_size: .
j_call: TRBJ1-4
v_call: TRBV2

cdr3_aa: CASSRLAGATYEQYF
cdr3_nt: TGTGCCAGCAGCAGATTAGCGGGGGCCACCTACGAGCAGTACTTC
d_call: TRBD2
clone_size: few
j_call: TRBJ2-7
v_call: TRBV7-8

cdr3_aa: CASSLLGQPQETQYF
cdr3_nt: TGTGCCAGCAGTCTCTTGGGACAACCGCAAGAGACCCAGTACTTC
d_call: .
clone_size: .
j_call: TRBJ2-5
v_call: TRBV7-9

cdr3_aa: CAISADMNTEAFF
cdr3_nt: TGTGCCATCAGTGCGGACATGAACACTGAAGCTTTCTTT
d_call: .
clone_size: .
j_call: TRBJ1-1
v_call: TRBV10-3